These T cell receptor beta chains were read from a single sample in a study of molecular identifiers for immune sequencing clone quantification. TCRdb used MiXCR to reprocess the PCR reads, holding one entry per CDR3 protein. The table shows approximately 550,000 distinct CDR3 sequences, with about a fifth occurring only once. Source material: naive CD8+ T cells from blood, with Jurkat cell RNA spiked in. These receptor sequences come from a human donor in good health. Some libraries in this study had Jurkat cell RNA spiked in. The CDR3 runs from the conserved cysteine through the conserved F or W. A D gene is named only where the DNA matches it firmly. Clone size, where shown, is once, few, many, or a class for clones that have expanded.

j_call: TRBJ2-7
clone_size: many
v_call: TRBV5-6
d_call: -
cdr3_aa: CASSVDRTSEQYF
cdr3_nt: TGTGCCAGCAGTGTGGACAGGACTAGTGAGCAGTACTTC

j_call: TRBJ2-3
clone_size: -
v_call: TRBV6-2/TRBV6-3
d_call: TRBD2
cdr3_aa: CASSYPPFLAGVKDTQYF
cdr3_nt: TGTGCCAGCAGTTACCCACCCTTTCTAGCGGGAGTCAAAGATACGCAGTATTTT

j_call: TRBJ1-1
clone_size: -
v_call: TRBV27
d_call: -
cdr3_aa: CASSLSISPIMNTEAFF
cdr3_nt: TGTGCCAGCAGTTTATCGATCAGCCCCATAATGAACACTGAAGCTTTCTTT

j_call: TRBJ2-7
clone_size: -
v_call: TRBV5-6
d_call: -
cdr3_aa: CASSFNSGEQYF
cdr3_nt: TGTGCCAGCAGCTTTAATTCGGGTGAGCAGTACTTC

j_call: TRBJ2-7
clone_size: many
v_call: TRBV7-2
d_call: -
cdr3_aa: CASSLVMGLADEQYF
cdr3_nt: TGTGCCAGCAGCTTAGTAATGGGGCTTGCGGACGAGCAGTACTTC

j_call: TRBJ1-5
clone_size: -
v_call: TRBV5-6
d_call: -
cdr3_aa: CVSSLAPAGNQPQHF
cdr3_nt: TGTGTCAGCAGCTTGGCCCCGGCGGGCAATCAGCCCCAGCATTTT

j_call: TRBJ2-7
clone_size: many
v_call: TRBV30
d_call: -
cdr3_aa: CAWSVGPFYEQYF
cdr3_nt: TGTGCCTGGAGTGTAGGGCCCTTTTACGAGCAGTACTTC

j_call: TRBJ1-1
clone_size: many
v_call: TRBV29-1
d_call: -
cdr3_aa: CSAERPMNTEAFF
cdr3_nt: TGCAGCGCAGAACGGCCCATGAACACTGAAGCTTTCTTT

j_call: TRBJ1-1
clone_size: -
v_call: TRBV11-2
d_call: -
cdr3_aa: CASSSTGLYTEAFF
cdr3_nt: TGTGCCAGCAGCTCAACGGGACTCTACACTGAAGCTTTCTTT

j_call: TRBJ1-1
clone_size: few
v_call: TRBV20-1
d_call: -
cdr3_aa: CSAREGQSTEAFF
cdr3_nt: TGCAGTGCTAGAGAGGGACAAAGCACTGAAGCTTTCTTT

j_call: TRBJ2-5
clone_size: few
v_call: TRBV6-1
d_call: -
cdr3_aa: CASTQGGVWETQYF
cdr3_nt: TGTGCCAGCACCCAGGGGGGAGTTTGGGAGACCCAGTACTTC

j_call: TRBJ2-7
clone_size: many
v_call: TRBV6-5
d_call: -
cdr3_aa: CASSYSGLSYEQYF
cdr3_nt: TGTGCCAGCAGTTACTCTGGGCTCTCCTACGAGCAGTACTTC

j_call: TRBJ2-5
clone_size: -
v_call: TRBV5-3
d_call: TRBD2
cdr3_aa: CASSPRGRVAGSQETQYF
cdr3_nt: TGTGCCAGCAGCCCGCGGGGTAGGGTAGCGGGCTCACAAGAGACCCAGTACTTC

j_call: TRBJ2-3
clone_size: -
v_call: TRBV6-5
d_call: TRBD1
cdr3_aa: CASSYGTVGTDTQYF
cdr3_nt: TGTGCCAGCAGTTACGGGACAGTCGGCACAGATACGCAGTATTTT

j_call: TRBJ1-1
clone_size: few
v_call: TRBV10-3
d_call: -
cdr3_aa: CAISDFGGKWTEAFF
cdr3_nt: TGTGCCATCAGTGATTTCGGGGGAAAGTGGACTGAAGCTTTCTTT

j_call: TRBJ2-3
clone_size: -
v_call: TRBV6-5
d_call: TRBD2
cdr3_aa: CASSNRGGFSDTQYF
cdr3_nt: TGTGCCAGCAGTAACCGGGGGGGATTCTCCGATACGCAGTATTTT

j_call: TRBJ2-2
clone_size: few
v_call: TRBV29-1
d_call: -
cdr3_aa: CSVSGEDGELFF
cdr3_nt: TGCAGCGTTTCGGGGGAGGACGGGGAGCTGTTTTTT

j_call: TRBJ1-2
clone_size: many
v_call: TRBV9
d_call: TRBD1
cdr3_aa: CASSAGQGANYGYTF
cdr3_nt: TGTGCCAGCAGCGCGGGACAGGGGGCTAACTATGGCTACACCTTC

j_call: TRBJ1-1
clone_size: many
v_call: TRBV6-2/TRBV6-3
d_call: -
cdr3_aa: CASSYSPLVPEAFF
cdr3_nt: TGTGCCAGCAGTTACTCCCCCCTCGTCCCTGAAGCTTTCTTT

j_call: TRBJ1-1
clone_size: few
v_call: TRBV6-2/TRBV6-3
d_call: -
cdr3_aa: CASSYRGAYTEAFF
cdr3_nt: TGTGCCAGCAGTTACCGGGGGGCCTACACTGAAGCTTTCTTT

j_call: TRBJ1-1
clone_size: many
v_call: TRBV7-9
d_call: TRBD1
cdr3_aa: CASSLAGAWDRGRDPEAFF
cdr3_nt: TGTGCCAGCAGCTTAGCAGGGGCTTGGGACAGGGGGCGCGATCCTGAAGCTTTCTTT

j_call: TRBJ2-3
clone_size: many
v_call: TRBV6-6
d_call: -
cdr3_aa: CASSLLLIPSTDTQYF
cdr3_nt: TGTGCCAGCAGCTTACTTTTAATCCCTAGCACAGATACGCAGTATTTT

j_call: TRBJ2-1
clone_size: few
v_call: TRBV4-1
d_call: -
cdr3_aa: CASSQEQGDNEQFF
cdr3_nt: TGCGCCAGCAGCCAAGAACAGGGCGACAATGAGCAGTTCTTC

j_call: TRBJ1-1
clone_size: -
v_call: TRBV6-5
d_call: -
cdr3_aa: CASNRDIPGNTEAFF
cdr3_nt: TGTGCCAGCAATCGGGACATACCGGGGAACACTGAAGCTTTCTTT

j_call: TRBJ2-7
clone_size: -
v_call: TRBV2
d_call: -
cdr3_aa: CATRDGGSYEQYF
cdr3_nt: TGTGCCACGAGGGACGGAGGCTCCTACGAGCAGTACTTC